Shown below are 13 T cell receptor beta chains from a single sample sequenced in a study of T cells in Graves' hyperthyroidism and ophthalmopathy. The TCR beta CDR3 regions underwent amplification using RNA transcripts as the source. In the first-round RT-PCR of the TCR CDR3, the HTBI primer set was used. TCRdb analysed the multiplex PCR reads with MiXCR anew, one entry per CDR3 protein. Seen here are about 380,000 distinct CDR3 sequences, 15% to 20% observed once, and the top ten hold over 35%. The sample taken for sequencing was blood. Source of these receptors: a man aged 18 to 29 with Graves' ophthalmopathy.

This clonotype was observed once. The rearrangement uses TRBV19 and TRBJ2-1; possible D gene TRBD1, 6 bases. Trimming took off 5 bases at V and 8 bases at J, with 10 bases between the two ends. This CDR3 comprises 12 residues. CDR1 is LNHDA, CDR2 SQIVND, per germline (reference sequence). CDR3 sequence reads: CASSVRGYEQFF. CDR3 sequence (DNA): TGTGCCAGTAGTGTCAGGGGTTATGAGCAGTTCTTC.

Only a few counts were recorded for this clonotype. The chain couples TRBV18 to TRBJ2-1, with D possibly TRBD2 on 7 matching bases. CDR1 is KGHSH and CDR2 is LQKENI in the germline V gene. The ends were cut back, 0 bases at V and 4 bases at J, with 16 bases in the middle. CDR3 length: 17 residues. The CDR3 sequence: CASSPPGGDISYNEQFF. The CDR3 DNA follows: TGTGCCAGCTCACCACCGGGGGGGGACATTTCTTACAATGAGCAGTTCTTC. Full variable domain (rest looked up from reference TRBV18 and TRBJ2-1): NAGVMQNPRHLVRRRGQEARLRCSPMKGHSHVYWYRQLPEEGLKFMVYLQKENIIDESGMPKERFSAEFPKEGPSILRIQQVVRGDSAAYFCASSPPGGDISYNEQFFGPGTRLTVL.

This rearrangement joins TRBV7-2 to TRBJ2-7; 7 nucleotides align to TRBD2. This CDR3 spans 15 amino acids. Germline CDR1 SGHTA, CDR2 FQGNSA. The junction had 6 bases not matched to a gene; V was cut back by 1 base and J by 3 bases. CDR3 nucleotide sequence: TGTGCCAGCAGCTTAGGCGGGGGAATCCTCTACGAGCAGTACTTC. Translating gives CASSLGGGILYEQYF.

The rearrangement joins TRBV27 to TRBJ2-5, with D possibly matching TRBD1 (6 bases). Looked up from germline, CDR1 is MNHEY and CDR2 is SMNVEV (reference sequence). The germline V and J ends were trimmed by 4 bases and 2 bases, with 11 bases remaining between them. The CDR3 has 14 amino acids. CDR3 bases: TGTGCCAGCAGTTCCATACAGGGTCAAGAGACCCAGTACTTC. As protein: CASSSIQGQETQYF.

This clonotype was counted at least ten times. The chain carries TRBV5-1 and TRBJ2-7; no firm D call. The CDR3 loop spans 13 amino acids. The V gene's germline CDR1 is SGHRS and CDR2 YFSETQ. V was trimmed by 0 bases and J by 4 bases, leaving 8 bases between them. CDR3 amino acids: CASSLVPPYEQYF. Here the CDR3 DNA reads TGCGCCAGCAGCTTGGTCCCACCGTACGAGCAGTACTTC.

The table lists this clonotype with a few counts. The chain carries TRBV9 and TRBJ1-6; no firm D call. CDR1 SGDLS and CDR2 YYNGEE come from the germline V gene. The CDR3 is made up of 14 amino acids. V was shortened by 0 bases and J by 10 bases, with 11 bases between the two germline ends. The CDR3 region is CASSVGGIRSPLHF. CDR3 in DNA: TGTGCCAGCAGCGTAGGAGGGATAAGATCACCCCTCCACTTT.

This clonotype was picked up many times. The gene calls are TRBV27 and TRBJ2-3; the D is unclear. The CDR3 has 14 amino acids. Per germline, CDR1 MNHEY and CDR2 SMNVEV (reference sequence). The V gene lost 7 bases and the J gene lost 3 bases, with 14 bases spanning the gap. The CDR3 loop reads CASTSSSLTDTQYF. CDR3 nucleotide sequence: TGTGCCAGCACTTCCAGTTCGTTAACAGATACGCAGTATTTT.

This chain uses TRBV24-1 with TRBJ2-3; D call uncertain. This CDR3 contains 14 residues. Germline lookup yields CDR1 KGHDR and CDR2 SFDVKD. Trimming removed 0 bases at V and 7 bases at J, with 10 bases between. The CDR3 DNA reads as TGTGCCACCAGTGATTTGGCAGTTATTAATACGCAGTATTTT. Protein sequence: CATSDLAVINTQYF.

This CDR3 reads CSASTWVEETQYF. The CDR3 DNA reads as TGCAGTGCTAGTACTTGGGTGGAAGAGACCCAGTACTTC. V and J are TRBV20-1 and TRBJ2-5, with D unresolved. CDR1 is DFQATT and CDR2 is SNEGSKA in the germline V gene (reference sequence). The V end was cut by 3 bases, the J end by 3 bases, with 11 bases between. The CDR3 contains 13 residues.

The chain combines TRBV5-4 with TRBJ2-3, with 7 positions matching TRBD1. This CDR3 is built from 16 residues. Germline values: CDR1 SGHNT, CDR2 YYREEE (reference sequence). Germline trimming cut 4 bases from V and 0 bases from J; bases unmatched to any gene: 8. This CDR3 reads CASSPLWGQSTDTQYF. DNA of the CDR3: TGTGCCAGCAGCCCTCTATGGGGACAGAGCACAGATACGCAGTATTTT.

The genes are TRBV7-8 and TRBJ2-1; D may be TRBD1 or TRBD2 (5 bases each). V was cut by 5 bases and J by 5 bases, with 16 bases left in between. Per germline, CDR1 SGHVS and CDR2 FQNEAQ. CDR3 length: 15 amino acids. This CDR3 reads CASSRSGTPHNEQFF. As DNA, the CDR3 is TGTGCCAGCAGCCGCTCCGGGACCCCACACAATGAGCAGTTCTTC.

In this sample, this clonotype turned up many times. The chain carries TRBV5-1 and TRBJ1-6; D gene uncertain. There are 16 residues in the CDR3. The germline gives CDR1 SGHRS, CDR2 YFSETQ. Between the trimmed V and J ends, which lost 1 base and 4 bases, there was a span of 12 bases. As DNA, the CDR3 is TGCGCCAGCAGCTTGAGGAGTTTAGAGTATAATTCACCCCTCCACTTT. Encoded protein: CASSLRSLEYNSPLHF.

This clonotype was found many times. The chain employs TRBV6-1 and TRBJ2-1, with 10 bases aligning to TRBD1. Germline CDR1 is MNHNS and CDR2 is SASEGT. The trim removed 2 bases at V and 6 bases at J, leaving 4 bases unmatched. The CDR3 contains 15 residues. The CDR3 nucleotides are TGTGCCAGCAGTGAACGAAGGACAGGGGGCAATGAGCAGTTCTTC. It encodes CASSERRTGGNEQFF.